The rows below give T cell receptor beta chains drawn from one sample of a study of blood T cell repertoires in COVID-19. The data were produced by immunoSEQ multiplex PCR, yet TCRdb's version contains in-frame clones alone and is incomplete. The sample includes about 310,000 clones, roughly 89% of them seen just once. Sequenced sample: PBMCs or T cells enriched from blood (not recorded which). These receptors all come from a young woman who had recovered from COVID-19. The CDR3 runs from the conserved cysteine through the conserved F or W. A D gene is named only where the DNA matches it firmly. The size of a clone is reported for some rows only, either as once, few or many, or as a class for expanded clones.

>TRBV5-6|16|TRBJ2-2|TRBD1|NA
CASSLDRGRDTGELFF
TGTGCCAGCAGCCTGGACAGGGGGCGCGACACCGGGGAGCTGTTTTTT
>TRBV20-1|13|TRBJ1-2|NA|NA
CSASSRINYGYTF
TGCAGTGCTAGTTCCAGGATTAACTATGGCTACACCTTC
>TRBV4-3|18|TRBJ2-6|NA|NA
CASSQDGGSYSGANVLTF
TGCGCCAGCAGCCAAGATGGCGGGTCTTACTCTGGGGCCAACGTCCTGACTTTC
>TRBV2|14|TRBJ1-4|NA|NA
CASGEPVTNEKLFF
TGTGCCAGCGGAGAACCAGTGACCAATGAAAAACTGTTTTTT
>TRBV9|15|TRBJ1-2|NA|NA
CASSLWDTTSYGYTF
TGTGCCAGCAGCTTATGGGACACCACTAGCTATGGCTACACCTTC
>TRBV5-1|13|TRBJ1-2|TRBD1|once
CASRFGTVDGYTF
TGCGCCAGCAGGTTCGGGACAGTTGATGGCTACACCTTC
>TRBV3-1/TRBV3-2|14|TRBJ1-2|NA|NA
CASSQDLIVMGYTF
TGTGCCAGCAGCCAAGATCTAATCGTAATGGGCTACACCTTC
>TRBV3-1/TRBV3-2|11|TRBJ2-5|NA|NA
CASSQGAAQYF
TGTGCCAGCAGCCAAGGGGCCGCGCAGTACTTC
>TRBV4-2|13|TRBJ2-7|NA|NA
CASSQGLPGEQYF
TGTGCCAGCAGCCAAGGCCTCCCGGGCGAGCAGTACTTC
>TRBV6-2/TRBV6-3|16|TRBJ2-1|NA|NA
CASSSSPGLSYNEQFF
TGTGCCAGCAGTTCCTCACCGGGACTGTCCTACAATGAGCAGTTCTTC
>TRBV30|15|TRBJ1-3|NA|NA
CAWSVPSSSGNTIYF
TGTGCCTGGAGTGTACCCTCGAGCTCTGGAAACACCATATATTTT
>TRBV5-6|12|TRBJ1-2|NA|few
CASSSRGYGYTF
TGTGCCAGCAGCTCGCGGGGCTATGGCTACACCTTC
>TRBV5-1|15|TRBJ2-2|NA|NA
CASSLVPRFTGELFF
TGCGCCAGCAGCTTGGTACCACGGTTCACCGGGGAGCTGTTTTTT
>TRBV6-1|18|TRBJ1-4|NA|NA
CASSEVIGQQVLNEKLFF
TGTGCCAGCAGTGAAGTGATTGGACAGCAAGTCCTTAATGAAAAACTGTTTTTT
>TRBV6-6|18|TRBJ2-7|TRBD2|NA
CASSPERASGFLWYEQYF
TGTGCCAGCAGTCCGGAGCGGGCTAGCGGGTTTTTGTGGTACGAGCAGTACTTC
>TRBV19|14|TRBJ1-1|NA|NA
CASSPQGRVSEAFF
TGTGCCAGTAGTCCGCAGGGCAGGGTATCTGAAGCTTTCTTT
>TRBV25-1|16|TRBJ2-1|TRBD1|NA
CASSESGTVNYNEQFF
TGTGCCAGCAGTGAATCCGGGACAGTGAATTACAATGAGCAGTTCTTC
>TRBV25-1|14|TRBJ1-1|NA|NA
CATPTQGMNTEAFF
TGTGCCACCCCGACCCAGGGAATGAACACTGAAGCTTTCTTT
>TRBV10-3|14|TRBJ2-1|NA|NA
CAISESNGNNEQFF
TGTGCCATCAGTGAGTCGAACGGGAACAATGAGCAGTTCTTC
>TRBV5-6|13|TRBJ1-6|TRBD1|NA
CASSADRDSPLHF
TGTGCCAGCAGCGCCGACAGGGATTCACCCCTCCACTTT
>TRBV6-2/TRBV6-3|16|TRBJ2-4|TRBD1|NA
CASSYRGWDSKNIQYF
TGTGCCAGCAGTTATAGGGGGTGGGACAGTAAAAACATTCAGTACTTC
>TRBV12-1|16|TRBJ1-2|NA|NA
CASSFGDSFANYGYTF
TGTGCCAGCAGCTTTGGGGACAGCTTTGCTAACTATGGCTACACCTTC
>TRBV19|15|TRBJ2-1|TRBD2|few
CASRATSGSRNEQFF
TGTGCCAGTAGAGCGACTAGCGGGAGCCGCAATGAGCAGTTCTTC
>TRBV4-3|16|TRBJ2-5|TRBD2|NA
CASSQDSGGAAETQYF
TGCGCCAGCAGCCAAGACAGCGGGGGGGCCGCAGAGACCCAGTACTTC
>TRBV20-1|14|TRBJ2-1|TRBD1|NA
CSASRQGIDNEQFF
TGCAGTGCTAGTAGACAGGGTATCGACAATGAGCAGTTCTTC
>TRBV28|15|TRBJ2-7|TRBD2|NA
CASSFSGGDPYEQYF
TGTGCCAGCAGTTTTTCGGGGGGAGATCCCTACGAGCAGTACTTC
>TRBV7-2|15|TRBJ2-7|NA|NA
CASSLDPPPRDEQYF
TGTGCCAGCAGCTTAGACCCACCTCCTCGGGACGAGCAGTACTTC
>TRBV7-9|15|TRBJ1-4|NA|NA
CASSKTRGDGEKLFF
TGTGCCAGCAGCAAAACGCGCGGGGACGGTGAAAAACTGTTTTTT
>TRBV13|15|TRBJ2-1|TRBD2|NA
CASSLGTSGRNEQFF
TGTGCCAGCAGCTTAGGGACTAGCGGGCGCAATGAGCAGTTCTTC
>TRBV7-9|16|TRBJ1-6|TRBD1|NA
CASSPDPGQKNSPLHF
TGTGCCAGCAGCCCCGATCCGGGACAGAAGAATTCACCCCTCCACTTT
>TRBV19|15|TRBJ1-6|TRBD1|NA
CASSRGQGYNSPLHF
TGTGCCAGTAGCCGGGGACAGGGATACAATTCACCCCTCCACTTT
>TRBV28|14|TRBJ2-2|NA|once
CASSFLRGGGELFF
TGTGCCAGCAGTTTTTTACGGGGTGGCGGGGAGCTGTTTTTT
>TRBV4-3|16|TRBJ1-3|NA|few
CASSLEAADPGNTIYF
TGCGCCAGCAGCCTCGAGGCGGCAGACCCTGGAAACACCATATATTTT
>TRBV5-1|16|TRBJ2-7|TRBD2|NA
CASSLELGLQPSEQYF
TGCGCCAGCAGCTTGGAGCTGGGACTACAACCCAGCGAGCAGTACTTC
>TRBV6-5|14|TRBJ2-5|NA|NA
CASKADYNQETQYF
TGTGCCAGCAAGGCGGACTACAACCAAGAGACCCAGTACTTC